These 13 T cell receptor beta chains were all obtained from the same sample, sequenced in a study of T cells in Graves' hyperthyroidism and ophthalmopathy. Amplification yielded TCR beta CDR3 regions, with RNA transcripts as the source. HTBI primers were the set used in a first-round RT-PCR of the TCR CDR3. In TCRdb, the multiplex PCR reads were re-called with MiXCR into one record per CDR3 protein. The sample lists about 320,000 distinct CDR3 sequences; roughly 15% were seen once. Sequenced input: blood. The receptors come from a man aged 25-45 years with Graves' hyperthyroidism.

Only a few counts were recorded for this clonotype. J is TRBJ2-7 and V is TRBV20-1, with 9 bases aligning to TRBD2. This CDR3 has 14 amino acids. V trimming: 5 bases; J trimming: 3 bases; junction bases outside the gene matches: 8. The germline V gene has CDR1 DFQATT and CDR2 SNEGSKA (reference sequence). For the CDR3, the DNA is TGCAGTGCTCCGCTGTTAGCGGGAGTCTACGAGCAGTACTTC. Translation: CSAPLLAGVYEQYF.

With regard to this clonotype: The junction shows a germline mismatch at one end, possibly a read error. The rearrangement uses TRBV5-1 and TRBJ1-1; 9 bases agree with TRBD1. CDR3 length: 14 residues. Germline V CDR1 and CDR2: SGHRS, YFSETQ. This chain's CDR3 is CASSNRGQNTEASF. The CDR3 DNA sequence: TGCGCCAGCAGTAACAGGGGGCAAAACACTGAAGCTTCCTTT.

To note about this clonotype: The CDR3 does not end in the conserved phenylalanine or tryptophan, so this is likely a read error. J is TRBJ1-2 and V is TRBV12-3 or TRBV12-4; the D is unclear. Trimming took off 3 bases at V and 4 bases at J, with 3 bases between the two ends. The CDR3 has 11 residues. The CDR3 here is CASSFSYGYTL. The CDR3 coding sequence is TGTGCCAGCAGTTTTTCCTATGGCTACACCCTC.

The chain has TRBV10-2 and TRBJ2-7; 7 nucleotides align to TRBD2. After removal of 10 bases from V and 2 bases from J, the junction contained 5 bases not matched to a gene. CDR3 length: 12 residues. CDR1 WSHSY and CDR2 SAAADI come from the germline V gene. CDR3 amino acids: CATRDYTYEQYF. CDR3 bases: TGCGCCACCCGGGACTATACCTACGAGCAGTACTTC.

The V and J genes are TRBV11-3 and TRBJ2-5; possible D gene TRBD2, 5 bases. There are 20 residues in the CDR3. CDR1 is SGHNT and CDR2 is YENEEA in the germline V gene. The V gene lost 4 bases and the J gene lost 2 bases, with 29 bases spanning the gap. The CDR3 sequence: CASSWQQSLWVEREQETQYF. CDR3 sequence (DNA): TGTGCCAGCAGCTGGCAACAGTCCCTCTGGGTCGAGAGGGAACAAGAGACCCAGTACTTC.

This clonotype was observed a few times. The chain employs TRBV20-1 and TRBJ2-7; possibly TRBD1 for D (6 bases). V lost 3 bases and J 3 bases, leaving 9 bases between the germline ends. CDR3 length: 12 amino acids. CDR1 DFQATT and CDR2 SNEGSKA come from the germline V gene (reference sequence). The CDR3 protein is CSASGQIYEQYF. CDR3 sequence (DNA): TGCAGTGCTAGCGGACAGATCTACGAGCAGTACTTC.

The table lists this clonotype with a count of one. V and J are TRBV18 and TRBJ1-2; 7 bases line up with TRBD1. The V and J ends lost 2 bases and 6 bases, in that order; junction bases with no gene match: 6. The CDR3 has 14 amino acids. From germline, CDR1 is KGHSH and CDR2 LQKENI. Here the CDR3 reads CASSPTGQDHGYTF. CDR3 coding DNA: TGTGCCAGCTCACCAACCGGACAGGACCATGGCTACACCTTC.

V gene TRBV28 combines with J gene TRBJ2-1; D may correspond to TRBD1 or TRBD2 (6 bases each). There are 15 residues in the CDR3. Germline V CDR1 and CDR2: MDHEN, SYDVKM. Trimming left V 5 bases short and J 2 bases short, with 13 bases between. DNA for the CDR3: TGTGCCAGCAGTCCCCCGGGGGCTCCCTACAATGAGCAGTTCTTC. It yields the protein CASSPPGAPYNEQFF.

This chain connects TRBV29-1 to TRBJ2-5; possibly TRBD2 for D (5 bases). From germline, CDR1 is SQVTM and CDR2 ANQGSEA. V lost 2 bases, J lost 0 bases, and 10 bases lay in between. The CDR3 has 14 amino acids. DNA for the CDR3: TGCAGCGTTGAACTAGCTTCGCACCAAGAGACCCAGTACTTC. Translation: CSVELASHQETQYF.

This clonotype was counted ten times or more. The chain couples TRBV28 to TRBJ1-1, with D tentatively TRBD1 (6 bases). The CDR3 is 13 residues long. Germline V gene data show CDR1 as MDHEN and CDR2 as SYDVKM. The V and J ends lost 3 bases and 6 bases respectively, with 11 bases between them. The CDR3 spells CASSFYRESEAFF. DNA of the CDR3: TGTGCCAGCAGTTTCTACAGGGAATCTGAAGCTTTCTTT.

The V call is TRBV6-1, the J call TRBJ2-6; D unclear. Germline assignment: CDR1 MNHNS and CDR2 SASEGT. This CDR3 region has 15 residues. The V gene lost 6 bases and the J gene lost 2 bases, with 11 bases spanning the gap. CDR3 nucleotides: TGTGCCAGCAGCCCAGTCGGGCCTGGGGCCAACGTCCTGACTTTC. Protein: CASSPVGPGANVLTF.

The genes are TRBV28 and TRBJ2-5, with 12 bases aligning to TRBD1. The CDR3 is made up of 17 amino acids. V trimming: 5 bases; J trimming: 2 bases; junction bases outside the gene matches: 9. Germline assignment: CDR1 MDHEN and CDR2 SYDVKM. CDR3 DNA sequence: TGTGCCAGCAGTGGAGAGGGACAGGGGGCGGGTCAAGAGACCCAGTACTTC. Translation: CASSGEGQGAGQETQYF.

This clonotype was seen ten or more times. V and J are TRBV6-1 and TRBJ1-1; D might be TRBD1 (6 bases). Looked up from germline, CDR1 is MNHNS and CDR2 is SASEGT. CDR3 length equals 17 residues. The ends were cut back, 5 bases at V and 7 bases at J, with 26 bases in the middle. The CDR3: CASSFSFQPHRVGEAFF. CDR3 nucleotides: TGTGCCAGCAGTTTCTCTTTCCAACCGCACAGGGTTGGTGAAGCTTTCTTT.